This T cell receptor beta chain is from a study of CD8 T cells in ankylosing spondylitis. General study results and limits: About 8 highly homologous variants made up a TCR beta motif, and this motif appeared characteristic of ankylosing spondylitis blood. Reported data indicate significant enrichment of disease-linked clones within matched ankylosing spondylitis synovial fluid. Before this, some motif variants had been reported in reactive arthritis synovial fluid and blood. Disease-linked clones were found to be CD8+ and relatively rare in peripheral blood.

Quantitative barcoded 5'-RACE was used to prepare TCR beta libraries. TCRdb analysed the 5' RACE reads with MiXCR anew, one entry per CDR3 protein. The sample gives approximately 550,000 distinct CDR3 sequences, about 12% of which show up once; over 6.5% is in the top ten. With 0 bases clipped from V and 11 bases from J, the junction kept 13 bases outside the gene matches. This CDR3 has 17 amino acids. The V gene's germline CDR1 is MGHRA and CDR2 YSYEKL. This clonotype was recorded a few times. The antigen remains unidentified. This chain uses TRBV4-1 with TRBJ1-4, with 9 positions matching TRBD1. The TCR comes from a male donor with ankylosing spondylitis. The sequenced sample consisted of blood, either unsorted or a sorted T cell fraction (not recorded which). The CDR3 spells CASSQEGRGQGRQKLFF. The CDR3 region has the DNA TGCGCCAGCAGCCAAGAGGGCCGGGGACAGGGTCGTCAGAAACTGTTTTTT.